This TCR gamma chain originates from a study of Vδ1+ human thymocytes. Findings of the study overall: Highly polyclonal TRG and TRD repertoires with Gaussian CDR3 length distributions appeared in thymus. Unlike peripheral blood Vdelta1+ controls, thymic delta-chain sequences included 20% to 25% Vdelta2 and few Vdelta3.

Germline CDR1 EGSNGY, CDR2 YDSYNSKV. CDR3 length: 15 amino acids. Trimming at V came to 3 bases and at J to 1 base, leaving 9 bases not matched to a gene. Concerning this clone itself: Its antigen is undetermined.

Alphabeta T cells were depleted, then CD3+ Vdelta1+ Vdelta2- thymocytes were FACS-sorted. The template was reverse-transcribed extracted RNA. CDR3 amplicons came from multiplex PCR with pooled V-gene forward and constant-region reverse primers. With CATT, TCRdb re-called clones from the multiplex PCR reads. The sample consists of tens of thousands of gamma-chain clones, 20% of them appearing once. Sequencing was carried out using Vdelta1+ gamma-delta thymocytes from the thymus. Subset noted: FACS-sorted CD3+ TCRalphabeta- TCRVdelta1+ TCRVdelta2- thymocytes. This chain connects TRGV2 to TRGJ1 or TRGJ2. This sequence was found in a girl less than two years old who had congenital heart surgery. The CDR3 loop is CATWDSPENYYKKLF. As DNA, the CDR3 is TGTGCCACCTGGGACTCCCCGGAAAATTATTATAAGAAACTCTTT.